The rows below give T cell receptor beta chains drawn from one sample of a study of patients and donors after allogeneic stem cell transplantation. In TCRdb, the RT-PCR reads were re-called with MiXCR into one record per CDR3 protein. Counted here are about 200,000 distinct CDR3 sequences, around two fifths occurring once; the ten biggest clones make up 33%. The sample taken for sequencing was blood, either unsorted or a sorted T cell fraction (not recorded which). The receptors shown here come from a human donor who was either an allogeneic HSCT recipient or a stem cell or donor lymphocyte infusion donor (not recorded which). It is not recorded whose cells these are; they may come from a transplant donor. Both conserved end residues are part of each CDR3.

CDR3: CASSSGPSNQPQHF
J: TRBJ1-5
V: TRBV5-6

CDR3: CASSRDRGGETQYF
J: TRBJ2-5
V: TRBV12-3/TRBV12-4

CDR3: CASSDSGTTEAFF
J: TRBJ1-1
V: TRBV6-4

CDR3: CASSLVSTGENTEAFF
J: TRBJ1-1
V: TRBV11-2

CDR3: CASSTPLGTGNNYGYTF
J: TRBJ1-2
V: TRBV12-3/TRBV12-4

CDR3: CASSQDAGSGASTDTQYF
J: TRBJ2-3
V: TRBV4-3

CDR3: CASSQVQGGNEKLFF
J: TRBJ1-4
V: TRBV4-3

CDR3: CASSSVGTGVPGYNEKLFF
J: TRBJ1-4
V: TRBV11-2

CDR3: CASRGSSSSYEQYF
J: TRBJ2-7
V: TRBV13

CDR3: CASSLVKTNEKLFF
J: TRBJ1-4
V: TRBV28

CDR3: CASSLRTGVGELFF
J: TRBJ2-2
V: TRBV12-3/TRBV12-4

CDR3: CASSFRTVGFLGTEAFF
J: TRBJ1-1
V: TRBV6-5

CDR3: CASSQGNSGRTISELFF
J: TRBJ2-2
V: TRBV4-3

CDR3: CASSGPGQSTDTQYF
J: TRBJ2-3
V: TRBV12-3/TRBV12-4

CDR3: CASSLERSSYEQYF
J: TRBJ2-7
V: TRBV7-9

CDR3: CASSRMAYNEQFF
J: TRBJ2-1
V: TRBV7-3

CDR3: CASRSGGQETQYF
J: TRBJ2-5
V: TRBV25-1

CDR3: CASSYSTAGLYGYTF
J: TRBJ1-2
V: TRBV6-5

CDR3: CASSSPLNTGANEKLFF
J: TRBJ1-4
V: TRBV7-9

CDR3: CASSWDRGNGNQPQHF
J: TRBJ1-5
V: TRBV6-2/TRBV6-3

CDR3: CAVGFSNQPQHF
J: TRBJ1-5
V: TRBV12-3/TRBV12-4

CDR3: CASSYRLTAEAFF
J: TRBJ1-1
V: TRBV6-5

CDR3: CASSVDQGATEAFF
J: TRBJ1-1
V: TRBV9

CDR3: CASSLQRGGQETQYF
J: TRBJ2-5
V: TRBV28

CDR3: CASRGPYNSPLHF
J: TRBJ1-6
V: TRBV9

CDR3: CATSRDLAGGEQYF
J: TRBJ2-7
V: TRBV15

CDR3: CASSKTGGNQPQHF
J: TRBJ1-5
V: TRBV7-2

CDR3: CATSRSGPEAFF
J: TRBJ1-1
V: TRBV15

CDR3: CATRGRGDLAKNIQYF
J: TRBJ2-4
V: TRBV24-1

CDR3: CAWLPGLAGISYEQYF
J: TRBJ2-7
V: TRBV30

CDR3: CASSIPDNEQFF
J: TRBJ2-1
V: TRBV19

CDR3: CASSADSYYGYTF
J: TRBJ1-2
V: TRBV9

CDR3: CSVRVAATDTQYF
J: TRBJ2-3
V: TRBV29-1

CDR3: CSGVRGASRPAFF
J: TRBJ1-1
V: TRBV29-1

CDR3: CASCPRGRGLYTF
J: TRBJ1-2
V: TRBV9

CDR3: CASRSGSQANYGYTF
J: TRBJ1-2
V: TRBV2

CDR3: CASSGTIGLAGDTGELFF
J: TRBJ2-2
V: TRBV6-2/TRBV6-3

CDR3: CASRMYGLAGVNEQFF
J: TRBJ2-1
V: TRBV12-3/TRBV12-4

CDR3: CASSRESGTTEAFF
J: TRBJ1-1
V: TRBV28

CDR3: CSATDRDGEKLFF
J: TRBJ1-4
V: TRBV20-1